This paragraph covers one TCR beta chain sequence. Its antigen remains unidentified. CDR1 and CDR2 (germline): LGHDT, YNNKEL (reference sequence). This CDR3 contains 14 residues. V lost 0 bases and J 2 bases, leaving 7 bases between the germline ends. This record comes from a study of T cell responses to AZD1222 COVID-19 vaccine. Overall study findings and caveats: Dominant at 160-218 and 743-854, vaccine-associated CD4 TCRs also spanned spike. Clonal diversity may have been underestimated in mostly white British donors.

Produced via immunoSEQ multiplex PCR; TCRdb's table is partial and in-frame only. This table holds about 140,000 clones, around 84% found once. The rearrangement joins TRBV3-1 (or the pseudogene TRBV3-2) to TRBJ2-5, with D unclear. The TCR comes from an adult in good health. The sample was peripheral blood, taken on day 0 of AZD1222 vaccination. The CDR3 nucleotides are TGTGCCAGCAGCCAAGAGTGGCCTCAAGAGACCCAGTACTTC. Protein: CASSQEWPQETQYF.